This T cell receptor (beta chain) comes out of a study of response to subunit inactivated influenza vaccine. Study-level findings and limits: After each seasonal influenza vaccination, few new T cells are recruited, the authors suggested.

The CDR3 is 16 amino acids. Germline lookup yields CDR1 DFQATT and CDR2 SNEGSKA (reference sequence). The V gene end was trimmed by 6 bases and the J gene end by 1 base; junction bases not matched to a gene: 10. This clonotype was observed a few times. Its antigen is as yet unknown. TCRdb analysed the RT-PCR reads with MiXCR anew, one entry per CDR3 protein. Of more than 600,000 distinct CDR3 sequences in the sample, less than 20% were seen once. V gene TRBV20-1 combines with J gene TRBJ2-1; 9 nucleotides align to TRBD2. This receptor was taken from a man aged 50 to 59 who received an inactivated influenza vaccine. Source: PBMCs from blood, taken 4 to 6 days after vaccination. The CDR3 nucleotides are TGCAGTGCGATCCGGACGGCGGGAGGGTCCTACAATGAGCAGTTCTTC. This encodes CSAIRTAGGSYNEQFF.